A selection of T cell receptor beta chains follows, all from one sample in a study of T cells in Graves' hyperthyroidism and ophthalmopathy. TCRdb reprocessed the multiplex PCR reads with MiXCR, giving one entry per CDR3 protein. The data show around 800,000 distinct CDR3 sequences, 35% to 45% seen once. Specimen: blood. These receptors were collected from a man between 18 and 35 years old with Graves' hyperthyroidism. The CDR3 runs from the conserved cysteine through the conserved F or W. The order of the fields is D gene, J gene, clone size, V gene, CDR3 DNA, CDR3 protein. A D gene is named only where the DNA matches it firmly. Rows may omit the clone size; those that give it use once, few, many or a size class.

d_call: NA
j_call: TRBJ1-4
clone_size: NA
v_call: TRBV4-1
cdr3_nt: TGCGCCAGCAGCCAACCGGCAGGGAAGTTTGGAACTAATGAAAAACTGTTTTTT
cdr3_aa: CASSQPAGKFGTNEKLFF

d_call: NA
j_call: TRBJ2-5
clone_size: many
v_call: TRBV9
cdr3_nt: TGTGCCAGCAGCGTAAATAGGGAGGAGACCCAGTACTTC
cdr3_aa: CASSVNREETQYF

d_call: TRBD2
j_call: TRBJ2-5
clone_size: NA
v_call: TRBV7-9
cdr3_nt: TGTGCCAGCAGCTTAGAGAGGCGGGGGGGGTCGTCCCAGTACTTC
cdr3_aa: CASSLERRGGSSQYF

d_call: NA
j_call: TRBJ2-3
clone_size: NA
v_call: TRBV29-1
cdr3_nt: TGCAGCGTTGAACGGGACGGAGATACGCAGTATTTT
cdr3_aa: CSVERDGDTQYF

d_call: NA
j_call: TRBJ1-5
clone_size: many
v_call: TRBV25-1
cdr3_nt: TGTGCCAGCAGTGACGGGCAGGGAATGGGCAATCAGCCCCAGCATTTT
cdr3_aa: CASSDGQGMGNQPQHF

d_call: NA
j_call: TRBJ1-2
clone_size: NA
v_call: TRBV6-5
cdr3_nt: TGTGCCAGCAGTTACTCGAGGACAGCTTCCTATGGCTACACCTTC
cdr3_aa: CASSYSRTASYGYTF

d_call: TRBD2
j_call: TRBJ2-5
clone_size: NA
v_call: TRBV9
cdr3_nt: TGTGCCAGCAGCGTAGAGGGAACTAGCGGGATCTTCGCCCAGTACTTC
cdr3_aa: CASSVEGTSGIFAQYF

d_call: NA
j_call: TRBJ2-7
clone_size: NA
v_call: TRBV28
cdr3_nt: TGTGCCAGCAGCATCGCCCTACAGGCCTCCTACGAGCAGTACTTC
cdr3_aa: CASSIALQASYEQYF

d_call: TRBD1
j_call: TRBJ1-2
clone_size: NA
v_call: TRBV19
cdr3_nt: TGTGCCAGCACCGGAGGACAGGGGCCGTATGGCTACACCTTC
cdr3_aa: CASTGGQGPYGYTF

d_call: TRBD1
j_call: TRBJ1-2
clone_size: NA
v_call: TRBV10-3
cdr3_nt: TGTGCCACTGGGGCGACAGGGAGGACGTATGGCTACACCTTC
cdr3_aa: CATGATGRTYGYTF

d_call: TRBD1
j_call: TRBJ1-4
clone_size: NA
v_call: TRBV6-5
cdr3_nt: TGTGCCAGCAGTAAACCCGGGGCAGGGGGCGATGAAAAACTGTTTTTT
cdr3_aa: CASSKPGAGGDEKLFF

d_call: TRBD1
j_call: TRBJ1-2
clone_size: NA
v_call: TRBV29-1
cdr3_nt: TGCAGCGTCTGGGACAGAACAGGCGTCTATTGCTACACCTTC
cdr3_aa: CSVWDRTGVYCYTF

d_call: NA
j_call: TRBJ2-7
clone_size: many
v_call: TRBV2
cdr3_nt: TGTGCCAGCGCCTCGTACGAGCAGTACTTC
cdr3_aa: CASASYEQYF

d_call: NA
j_call: TRBJ1-3
clone_size: NA
v_call: TRBV7-9
cdr3_nt: TGTGCCAGCAGCTCCAGGGCCCTCTCTGGAAACACCATATATTTT
cdr3_aa: CASSSRALSGNTIYF

d_call: NA
j_call: TRBJ1-1
clone_size: few
v_call: TRBV12-5
cdr3_nt: TGTGCTAGTGGTTTTTCGTCTGAAGCTTTCTTT
cdr3_aa: CASGFSSEAFF

d_call: TRBD1
j_call: TRBJ2-7
clone_size: once
v_call: TRBV2
cdr3_nt: TGTGCCAGCAGTGAATCCGGGGACAGGGACTACGAGCAGTACTTC
cdr3_aa: CASSESGDRDYEQYF

d_call: NA
j_call: TRBJ2-2
clone_size: few
v_call: TRBV15
cdr3_nt: TGTGCCACCAGCAGAGACGCGGGCTTGAACACCGGGGAGCTGTTTTTT
cdr3_aa: CATSRDAGLNTGELFF

d_call: NA
j_call: TRBJ2-2
clone_size: NA
v_call: TRBV6-6
cdr3_nt: TGTGCCAGCAGTCCGGGGGCCCTAACCCGGGAGCTGTTTTTT
cdr3_aa: CASSPGALTRELFF

d_call: TRBD1
j_call: TRBJ2-6
clone_size: NA
v_call: TRBV11-2
cdr3_nt: TGTGCCAGCAGCTTGGTCGGGACAGGTTACGGGGCCAACGTCCTGACTTTC
cdr3_aa: CASSLVGTGYGANVLTF

d_call: NA
j_call: TRBJ2-5
clone_size: NA
v_call: TRBV7-9
cdr3_nt: TGTGCCAGCAGCCAAGATCTAGGGGGGGCAGAGACCCAGTACTTC
cdr3_aa: CASSQDLGGAETQYF

d_call: TRBD2
j_call: TRBJ2-5
clone_size: many
v_call: TRBV6-5
cdr3_nt: TGTGCCAGCAGTTCTAAGGGACTAGCGGGAGAGACCCAGTACTTC
cdr3_aa: CASSSKGLAGETQYF

d_call: NA
j_call: TRBJ1-1
clone_size: NA
v_call: TRBV10-3
cdr3_nt: TGTGCCATCAGTGACGCCCCTATCCCCACTGAAGCTTTCTTT
cdr3_aa: CAISDAPIPTEAFF

d_call: NA
j_call: TRBJ2-7
clone_size: NA
v_call: TRBV2
cdr3_nt: TGTGCCAGCAGTCCCGGGGACTTTCCCCCCTACGAGCAGTACTTC
cdr3_aa: CASSPGDFPPYEQYF

d_call: TRBD1
j_call: TRBJ1-5
clone_size: few
v_call: TRBV5-6
cdr3_nt: TGTGCCAGCAGAAGGTGGGACAGAGGATTCTGGCCCCAGCATTTT
cdr3_aa: CASRRWDRGFWPQHF

d_call: NA
j_call: TRBJ1-1
clone_size: NA
v_call: TRBV9
cdr3_nt: TGTGCCAGCAGCGGTCGAGGGAAGACTGAAGCTTTCTTT
cdr3_aa: CASSGRGKTEAFF

d_call: TRBD1
j_call: TRBJ2-7
clone_size: NA
v_call: TRBV6-1
cdr3_nt: TGTGCCAGCACCACGCGGGACAGGGGCTACGAGCAGTACTTC
cdr3_aa: CASTTRDRGYEQYF

d_call: TRBD1
j_call: TRBJ1-6
clone_size: many
v_call: TRBV7-6
cdr3_nt: TGTGCCAGCAGCTCGACAGGGGCCCTAGGATCACCCCTCCACTTT
cdr3_aa: CASSSTGALGSPLHF

d_call: TRBD2
j_call: TRBJ2-5
clone_size: NA
v_call: TRBV7-9
cdr3_nt: TGTGCTAGCAGCTTAGCGGGGGTACCCCAAGAGACCCAGTACTTC
cdr3_aa: CASSLAGVPQETQYF

d_call: TRBD1
j_call: TRBJ1-1
clone_size: once
v_call: TRBV7-3
cdr3_nt: TGTGCCAGCAGCTTAGGACAGGGAATTTTTACTGAAGCTTTCTTT
cdr3_aa: CASSLGQGIFTEAFF

d_call: NA
j_call: TRBJ2-5
clone_size: NA
v_call: TRBV6-5
cdr3_nt: TGTGCCAGCGGGGACGGGGGAGAGACCCAGTACTTC
cdr3_aa: CASGDGGETQYF

d_call: NA
j_call: TRBJ1-6
clone_size: few
v_call: TRBV5-6
cdr3_nt: TGTGCCAGCAGCTTGAGGGAGAGGGCGGGGAATTCACCCCTCCACTTT
cdr3_aa: CASSLRERAGNSPLHF

d_call: NA
j_call: TRBJ2-7
clone_size: NA
v_call: TRBV5-6
cdr3_nt: TGTGCCAGCAGCTTGGCTGTGGACCGTCACTTCTACGAGCAGTACTTC
cdr3_aa: CASSLAVDRHFYEQYF

d_call: NA
j_call: TRBJ1-2
clone_size: NA
v_call: TRBV12-3/TRBV12-4
cdr3_nt: TGTGCCAGCAGTTTAAGGGGGAAAGGCGGCTACACCTTC
cdr3_aa: CASSLRGKGGYTF

d_call: NA
j_call: TRBJ1-3
clone_size: NA
v_call: TRBV7-8
cdr3_nt: TGTGCCAGCAGCCCCCGGACGAAAAGACCTGGAAACACCATATATTTT
cdr3_aa: CASSPRTKRPGNTIYF

d_call: NA
j_call: TRBJ2-7
clone_size: NA
v_call: TRBV9
cdr3_nt: TGTGCCAGCAGCGTAGTACCGGGTATCGACGAGCAGTACTTC
cdr3_aa: CASSVVPGIDEQYF

d_call: NA
j_call: TRBJ2-2
clone_size: many
v_call: TRBV7-9
cdr3_nt: TGTGCCAGCAGCTTAGTACGGGGCGACGACACCGGGGAGCTGTTTTTT
cdr3_aa: CASSLVRGDDTGELFF

d_call: NA
j_call: TRBJ2-7
clone_size: few
v_call: TRBV20-1
cdr3_nt: TGCAGTGCCCCAGGGGGGACAGTAATCTACGAGCAGTACTTC
cdr3_aa: CSAPGGTVIYEQYF

d_call: NA
j_call: TRBJ2-2
clone_size: many
v_call: TRBV15
cdr3_nt: TGTGCCACCAGCTTAAGACGTTCGAACACCGGGGAGCTGTTTTTT
cdr3_aa: CATSLRRSNTGELFF

d_call: NA
j_call: TRBJ1-2
clone_size: NA
v_call: TRBV15
cdr3_nt: TGTGCCACCAGCAGAGGATCCCCCGTGTATGGCTACACCTTC
cdr3_aa: CATSRGSPVYGYTF

d_call: NA
j_call: TRBJ1-5
clone_size: few
v_call: TRBV2
cdr3_nt: TGTGCCAGCAGGGCCCGGCTTTACAATCAGCCCCAGCATTTT
cdr3_aa: CASRARLYNQPQHF

d_call: NA
j_call: TRBJ2-2
clone_size: NA
v_call: TRBV9
cdr3_nt: TGTGCCAGCTCACCAACACGGGGACGTGACACCGGGGAGCTGTTTTTT
cdr3_aa: CASSPTRGRDTGELFF

d_call: NA
j_call: TRBJ1-2
clone_size: many
v_call: TRBV10-2
cdr3_nt: TGCGCCAGCACTGGGGGGAATGGCTACACCTTC
cdr3_aa: CASTGGNGYTF